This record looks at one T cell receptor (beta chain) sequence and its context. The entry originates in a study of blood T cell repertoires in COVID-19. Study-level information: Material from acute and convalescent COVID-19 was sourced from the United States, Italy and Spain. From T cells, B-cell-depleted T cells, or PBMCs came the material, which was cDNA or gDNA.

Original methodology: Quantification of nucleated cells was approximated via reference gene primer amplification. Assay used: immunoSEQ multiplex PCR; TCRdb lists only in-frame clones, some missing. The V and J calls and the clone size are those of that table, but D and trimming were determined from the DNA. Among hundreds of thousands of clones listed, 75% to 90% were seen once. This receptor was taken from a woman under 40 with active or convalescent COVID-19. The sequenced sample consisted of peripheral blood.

The CDR3 is CASSPDSYFEAFF. DNA of the CDR3: TGTGCCAGCAGCCCCGACAGTTACTTTGAAGCTTTCTTT. The chain combines TRBV3-1 (or the pseudogene TRBV3-2) with TRBJ1-1, with D tentatively TRBD1 (5 bases). V gave up 4 bases and J gave up 7 bases, with 13 bases separating them. CDR1 is LGHDT, CDR2 YNNKEL, per germline (reference sequence). The CDR3 consists of 13 residues.